The TCR beta chain under discussion was sequenced for a study of CD8+CD57+ T cells in acquired aplastic anemia. Study context: The DNA of sorted CD4+ and CD8+ cells averaged roughly 3.2 ug.

It was patients with CD8+CD57+ cell expansion by flow cytometry who were chosen for sequencing. Among the patients, all had severe acquired aplastic anemia. Genomic DNA provided the template from which TCR beta VDJ and CDR3 profiles were obtained. Via MiXCR, TCRdb re-called the reads, giving one row per CDR3 protein. This table has about 180,000 distinct CDR3 sequences, nearly 50% appearing once. The CDR3 runs to 15 residues. Germline V gives CDR1 KGHDR, CDR2 SFDVKD. V lost 5 bases, J lost 3 bases, and 5 bases stayed unmatched. The V call is TRBV24-1, the J call TRBJ2-3; 9 positions match TRBD1. The sample comprised sorted CD4+, CD8+, or CD8+CD57+ T cells (not recorded which) from PBMCs. This TCR was sampled from a human donor with aplastic anemia. Here the CDR3 reads CATSAPGTGTDTQYF. The CDR3 DNA reads TGTGCCACCAGTGCTCCCGGGACAGGGACAGATACGCAGTATTTT.